The rows below give T cell receptor beta chains drawn from one sample of a study of Graves' ophthalmopathy and Graves' hyperthyroidism. TCRdb re-derived calls from the multiplex PCR reads in MiXCR, one entry per CDR3 protein. The sample carries just over 600,000 distinct CDR3 sequences, about 24% recorded once. The sample consisted of peripheral blood. Receptor source: a woman aged 18-29 years with stable Graves' hyperthyroidism. Some clones in this sample may be carry-over from other donors' samples. Each CDR3 is given without its conserved first and last residue.

CDR3aa,v_gene,j_gene
ASSYSKAGNLGTEAF,TRBV6-5,TRBJ1-1
ASKGADTEAF,TRBV12-5,TRBJ1-1
SATKTVNQPQH,TRBV20-1,TRBJ1-5
ASSYEGTSGGLGAY,TRBV12-3/TRBV12-4,TRBJ2-7
ASSFESGGGYT,TRBV5-5,TRBJ1-2
ASSAGREGRGQPQH,TRBV28,TRBJ1-5
ASSLDPGQGTGGAF,TRBV18,TRBJ1-1
ATGTPFQETQY,TRBV12-3/TRBV12-4,TRBJ2-5
ASRRGQGSYEQY,TRBV27,TRBJ2-7
ASSGRRIPPYEQY,TRBV6-1,TRBJ2-7
ATSRNRDSTGETQY,TRBV15,TRBJ2-5
SAREGLAGGVYEQY,TRBV20-1,TRBJ2-7
SARDEHMNTEAF,TRBV20-1,TRBJ1-1
ASSFGLDINQPQH,TRBV28,TRBJ1-5
ASSLYPGSPLH,TRBV27,TRBJ1-6
ASSDGDRDQPQH,TRBV25-1,TRBJ1-5
SARVVSRSEAF,TRBV20-1,TRBJ1-1
ASSAFGQIYEQY,TRBV2,TRBJ2-7
ASSPLGVSGTEAF,TRBV18,TRBJ1-1
ASSEVAGTHIQY,TRBV6-1,TRBJ2-4
AWRGLVGPGELF,TRBV30,TRBJ2-2
SVEVRDRGMPEAF,TRBV29-1,TRBJ1-1
ASSYSGHLEAF,TRBV6-5,TRBJ1-1
ASSSGRLDTGELF,TRBV7-3,TRBJ2-2
ASRYASPGLESNYGYT,TRBV6-2/TRBV6-3,TRBJ1-2
ASSQEEGITEAF,TRBV4-1,TRBJ1-1
ASSYPGQGGKNIQY,TRBV5-1,TRBJ2-4
ASSRQGGSTEAF,TRBV7-9,TRBJ1-1
ASSPGLAGDEQY,TRBV7-2,TRBJ2-7
ASSQEGRLAGGETQY,TRBV4-2,TRBJ2-5
AWSSGSPPYEQY,TRBV30,TRBJ2-7
AISPRGVHEQY,TRBV10-3,TRBJ2-7
ASSERTDTEAF,TRBV6-1,TRBJ1-1
ASSLRPGEQY,TRBV12-3/TRBV12-4,TRBJ2-7
ASMDLLGYT,TRBV6-1,TRBJ1-2
ACTWTGARSRSPLH,TRBV30,TRBJ1-6
ASTFQGRGTEAF,TRBV6-2/TRBV6-3,TRBJ1-1
ASSLARDRAYYGYT,TRBV5-4,TRBJ1-2
ASSHATLLGIKY,TRBV3-1,TRBJ2-4
ASSLGWGEWNSPLH,TRBV7-2,TRBJ1-6